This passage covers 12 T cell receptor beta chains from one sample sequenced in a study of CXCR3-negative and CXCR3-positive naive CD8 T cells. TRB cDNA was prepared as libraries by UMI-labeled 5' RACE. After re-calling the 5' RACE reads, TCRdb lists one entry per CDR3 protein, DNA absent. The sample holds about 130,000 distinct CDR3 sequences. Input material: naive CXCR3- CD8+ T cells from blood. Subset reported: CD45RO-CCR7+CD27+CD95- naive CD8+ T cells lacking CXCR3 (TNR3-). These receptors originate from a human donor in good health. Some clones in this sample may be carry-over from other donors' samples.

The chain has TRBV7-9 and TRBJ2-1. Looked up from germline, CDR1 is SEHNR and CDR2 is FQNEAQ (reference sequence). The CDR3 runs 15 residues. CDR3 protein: CASSLDVAVYNEQFF.

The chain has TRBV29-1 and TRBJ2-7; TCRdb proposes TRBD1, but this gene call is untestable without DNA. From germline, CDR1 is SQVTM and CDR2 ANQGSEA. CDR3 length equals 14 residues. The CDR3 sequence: CSVELGTGTYEQYF.

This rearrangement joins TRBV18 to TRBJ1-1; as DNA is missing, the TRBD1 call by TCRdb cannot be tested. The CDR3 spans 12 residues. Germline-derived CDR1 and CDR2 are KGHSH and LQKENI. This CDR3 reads CASTNPGTEAFF.

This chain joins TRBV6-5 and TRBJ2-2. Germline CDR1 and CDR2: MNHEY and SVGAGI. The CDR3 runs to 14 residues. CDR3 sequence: CASSYVAGTGELFF.

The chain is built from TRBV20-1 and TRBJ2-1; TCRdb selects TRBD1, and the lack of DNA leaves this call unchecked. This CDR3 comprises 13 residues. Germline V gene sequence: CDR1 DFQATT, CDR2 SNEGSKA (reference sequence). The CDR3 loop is CSAPRGLGHEQFF.

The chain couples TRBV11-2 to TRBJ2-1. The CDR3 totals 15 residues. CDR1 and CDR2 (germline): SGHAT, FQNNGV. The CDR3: CASSLGVFGYNEQFF.

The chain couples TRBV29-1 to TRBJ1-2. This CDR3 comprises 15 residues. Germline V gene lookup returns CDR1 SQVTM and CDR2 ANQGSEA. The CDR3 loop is CSVEDGTRRGYGYTF.

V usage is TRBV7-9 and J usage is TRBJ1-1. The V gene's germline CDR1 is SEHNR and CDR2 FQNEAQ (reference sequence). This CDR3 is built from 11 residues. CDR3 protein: CASSWAPEAFF.

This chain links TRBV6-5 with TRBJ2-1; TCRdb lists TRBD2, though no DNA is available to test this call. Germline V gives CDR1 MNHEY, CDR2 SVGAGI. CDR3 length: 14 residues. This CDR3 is CASSYSKGDNEQFF.

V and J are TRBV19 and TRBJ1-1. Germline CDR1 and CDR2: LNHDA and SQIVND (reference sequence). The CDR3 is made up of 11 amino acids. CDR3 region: CASARTAEAFF.

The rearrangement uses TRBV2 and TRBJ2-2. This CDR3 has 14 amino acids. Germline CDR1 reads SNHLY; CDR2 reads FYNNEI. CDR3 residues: CASSVAGRTGELFF.

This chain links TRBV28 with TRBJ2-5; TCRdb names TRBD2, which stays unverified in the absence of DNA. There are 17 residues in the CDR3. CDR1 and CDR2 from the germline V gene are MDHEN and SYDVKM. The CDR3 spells CASSIPGIAGGLETQYF.